This passage covers 10 T cell receptor beta chains from one sample sequenced in a study of technical replicates of blood from several donors (dated by TCRdb to 2015 to 2018). The protocol used for the library was the immunoSEQ multiplex PCR assay. TCRdb carries this immuneACCESS record with in-frame sequences only. Its versions omit some clonotypes, under half of them owing to an unresolved V gene in the studies checked, with the rest unexplained. Here the sample has under 75,000 clones; approximately 93% occur a single time. About 0.38% of the sample is in the top ten clones. Sequenced input: T cells isolated from PBMCs. Source of these receptors: a human donor in good health.

This clone was seen just once. The chain combines TRBV21-1 with TRBJ1-4; TRBD1, the table's D call, was not compared with the DNA. TRBV21-1 is noted as a pseudogene. The CDR3 spans 14 residues. The CDR3 is CASPKDRNLEKLFF. The DNA for the CDR3 is TGTGCCAGCCCTAAAGACAGGAACCTAGAAAAACTGTTTTTT.

The V gene is TRBV7-6, the J gene TRBJ1-2; 8 bases are shared with TRBD1. The CDR3 has 16 amino acids. V lost 4 bases and J lost 3; bases outside the gene matches: 10. Germline V gene data show CDR1 as SGHVS and CDR2 as FNYEAQ. CDR3 sequence reads: CASSSAKQGEDYGYTF. Written as DNA, the CDR3 is TGTGCCAGCAGCTCCGCCAAACAGGGGGAGGACTATGGCTACACCTTC.

J is TRBJ2-2 and V is TRBV7-9; 7 nucleotides align to TRBD1. J lost 8 bases, V lost 4 bases, and 4 bases had no gene match. In germline, CDR1 is SEHNR, CDR2 FQNEAQ (reference sequence). This CDR3 has 13 amino acids. The CDR3, as DNA: TGTGCCAGCAGCTATGACAGGGTTGGGGAGCTGTTTTTT. This encodes CASSYDRVGELFF.

CDR3 amino acids: CASSQTGGNGGYTF. The CDR3, as DNA: TGTGCCAGCAGTCAGACAGGGGGCAACGGTGGCTACACCTTC. The J gene is TRBJ1-2, the V gene TRBV6-5; TRBD1 matches at 10 bases. This CDR3 region has 14 residues. The germline V gene encodes CDR1 MNHEY and CDR2 SVGAGI. Losses at the gene ends were 5 bases for V and 7 bases for J; bases not matched to a gene: 7.

V is TRBV7-9 and J is TRBJ2-2; possibly TRBD2 for D (5 bases). Trimming removed 5 bases at V and 7 bases at J, with 14 bases between. Germline CDR1 reads SEHNR; CDR2 reads FQNEAQ (reference sequence). The CDR3 extends over 14 amino acids. This CDR3 is CASSPLRENGELFF. The CDR3 nucleotides are TGTGCCAGCAGCCCTTTGAGGGAAAACGGGGAGCTGTTTTTT.

This chain uses TRBV29-1 with TRBJ2-5, with a weak D call TRBD1 (6 bases). Germline CDR1 reads SQVTM; CDR2 reads ANQGSEA. This CDR3 is 14 amino acids long. Trimming shortened V by 1 base and J by 4 bases, and 13 bases separated the two germline ends. The CDR3 nucleotides read TGCAGCGTTGAAGGGGGGATGACAGGAGAGACCCAGTACTTC. Amino acids: CSVEGGMTGETQYF.

This clone was seen once. V is TRBV11-3 and J is TRBJ2-5; 10 bases line up with TRBD2. Germline V gene sequence: CDR1 SGHNT, CDR2 YENEEA. CDR3 length: 15 residues. The J segment lost 5 bases and the V segment lost 0 bases, leaving 3 bases of the junction unmatched. CDR3 sequence: CASSLDIAGGETQYF. Here the CDR3 DNA reads TGTGCCAGCAGCTTAGACATAGCGGGAGGCGAGACCCAGTACTTC.

The chain carries TRBV7-8 and TRBJ1-2; weak D call: TRBD1 (5 bases). V was cut by 1 base and J by 3 bases, with 12 bases left in between. Germline CDR1 SGHVS, CDR2 FQNEAQ. This CDR3 is 15 amino acids long. The CDR3 region is CASSLGEGLDYGYTF. The CDR3 DNA sequence: TGTGCCAGCAGCTTAGGGGAGGGACTAGACTATGGCTACACCTTC.

The rearrangement uses TRBV5-1 and TRBJ2-7, with 15 bases lining up with TRBD2. The CDR3 spans 16 residues. CDR1 and CDR2 (germline): SGHRS, YFSETQ. With 4 bases clipped from V and 4 bases from J, the junction kept 6 bases outside the gene matches. The CDR3, as DNA: TGCGCCAGCAGCATCGGGACTAGCGGGAGGATTTACGAGCAGTACTTC. It is translated as CASSIGTSGRIYEQYF.

The J gene is TRBJ1-2, the V gene TRBV7-2, with a weak D call TRBD1 (6 bases). The germline V and J ends were trimmed by 1 base and 4 bases, with 13 bases remaining between them. The CDR3 is 15 amino acids. Germline lookup yields CDR1 SGHTA and CDR2 FQGNSA. CDR3 region: CASSLGTVSSYGYTF. CDR3 in DNA: TGTGCCAGCAGCTTAGGGACAGTTTCCTCCTATGGCTACACCTTC.